This TCR beta chain was retrieved from a study of T cell repertoires in ileal Crohn's disease. Study results and caveats: High-frequency clones were more common in sorted CD8 than CD4 cells.

This CDR3 spans 15 amino acids. Germline assignment: CDR1 LNHNV and CDR2 YYDKDF (reference sequence). The V and J ends lost 5 bases and 4 bases, in that order; junction bases with no gene match: 3. A single count supports this clone. Its antigen is undetermined. The protocol was immunoSEQ multiplex PCR, while the TCRdb copy is restricted to in-frame clones and leaves out a portion. Of roughly 13,000 clones detected, about 90% appear once; the ten largest clones hold about 4%. This sequence originates from an adult with Crohn's disease. The sample was ileal tissue. The rearrangement joins TRBV15 to TRBJ2-1, with 12 bases aligning to TRBD2. In DNA form, the CDR3 reads TGTGCCACCAGCCAAGGGACTAGCGGGTACAATGAGCAGTTCTTC. Protein sequence: CATSQGTSGYNEQFF.